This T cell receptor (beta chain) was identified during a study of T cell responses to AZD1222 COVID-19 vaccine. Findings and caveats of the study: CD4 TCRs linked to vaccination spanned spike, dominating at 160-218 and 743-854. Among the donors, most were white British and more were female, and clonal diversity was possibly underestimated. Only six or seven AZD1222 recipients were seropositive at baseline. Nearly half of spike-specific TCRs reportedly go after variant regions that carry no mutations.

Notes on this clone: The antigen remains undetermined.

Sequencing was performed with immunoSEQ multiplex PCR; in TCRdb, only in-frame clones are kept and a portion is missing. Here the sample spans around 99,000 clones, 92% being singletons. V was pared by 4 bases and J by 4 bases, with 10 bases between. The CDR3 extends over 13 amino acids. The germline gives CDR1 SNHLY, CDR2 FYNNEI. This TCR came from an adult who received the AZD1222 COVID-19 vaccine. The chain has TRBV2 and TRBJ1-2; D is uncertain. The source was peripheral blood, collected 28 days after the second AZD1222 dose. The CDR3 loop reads CASSARTLYGYTF. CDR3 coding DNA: TGTGCCAGCAGTGCACGGACTCTCTATGGCTACACCTTC.